A single T cell receptor (beta chain) is shown here with its context. These data are taken from a study of regulatory T cells in long-lasting Graves disease. Relying on iRepertoire HTBI primers and Arm-PCR of CDR3 regions, the team built TCR beta libraries. Each CDR3 protein gets one entry after TCRdb re-called the multiplex PCR reads with MiXCR. In the table there are hundreds of thousands of distinct CDR3 sequences, over 15% of which are singletons. Time point indicated: newly diagnosed GD, antithyroid drugs for less than 3 months. RNA isolated from PBMCs was used to make the TCR library. Separately, the same data were catalogued under a study of T cells in Graves' hyperthyroidism and ophthalmopathy.

This specimen consisted of peripheral blood mononuclear cells (PBMCs), obtained at new diagnosis, from a patient treated with antithyroid drugs. This sequence was found in a man between 40 and 49 years old with Graves disease.

The CDR3 here is CASSVRSNYEQYF. CDR3 DNA: TGTGCCAGCAGTGTTAGGAGCAACTACGAGCAGTACTTC. The gene calls are TRBV2 and TRBJ2-7; no reliable D call. This CDR3 contains 13 residues. Trimming shortened V by 4 bases and J by 3 bases, and 10 bases separated the two germline ends. In germline, CDR1 is SNHLY, CDR2 FYNNEI.